These 4 T cell receptor beta chains were all obtained from the same sample, sequenced in a study of T-cell reconstitution after alpha-beta-depleted transplantation in children listed by TCRdb under 2016. Libraries were prepared through PCR. The sample was run on an Illumina HiSeq 2500. Molecular barcoding was employed in the preparation of TCR libraries, with unique molecular identifiers being used to normalize TCRbeta repertoire quantification. Using fastp at Q25 and MiXCR, TCRdb reprocessed the public reads and kept productive beta chains. Merged by CDR3 protein, the rows form single entries marked with the most common genes and DNA. For this sample there are 300,000 to 350,000 distinct CDR3 sequences; roughly 15% appear just once. The ten largest clones add up to just over 40% of the sample. Read against the paper, the sample's treatment or condition label means: allogeneic hematopoietic cell transplantation with graft depleted of TCRalphabeta T cells and CD19 B cells.

The material sequenced was PBMCs, mostly from graft donor cells, taken 360 days after TCRalphabeta/CD19-depleted stem cell transplant. Receptors were obtained from a male patient between 2 and 10 years old who had a stem cell transplant for acute lymphoblastic leukemia, so the T cells may come from the graft donor.

The chain joins TRBV6-5 to TRBJ1-2; D is ambiguous. From germline, CDR1 is MNHEY and CDR2 SVGAGI. V lost 0 bases to trimming and J lost 3 bases, with 8 bases between them. The CDR3 runs to 14 residues. CDR3 residues: CASSYSGRDYGYTF. DNA of the CDR3: TGTGCCAGCAGTTACTCAGGGCGGGACTATGGCTACACCTTC.

This clonotype was counted a few times. This rearrangement joins TRBV12-3 or TRBV12-4 to TRBJ2-5; the D gene is possibly TRBD2 (6 bases). Trimming pared 6 bases from V and 0 bases from J, leaving 8 bases between. The CDR3 length is 13 residues. CDR3 amino acids: CASRWTNQETQYF. The CDR3 DNA is TGTGCCAGCAGATGGACTAACCAAGAGACCCAGTACTTC.

Here the CDR3 DNA reads TGTGCCAGCAGTGTAACAGGGATGACCTACGAGCAGTACTTC. This sequence encodes CASSVTGMTYEQYF. This chain uses TRBV2 with TRBJ2-7; the D gene is possibly TRBD1 (6 bases). With 4 bases removed from V and 2 bases from J, the gap between germline ends came to 12 bases. CDR1 and CDR2 from the germline V gene are SNHLY and FYNNEI. The CDR3 has 14 amino acids.

This clonotype has a count of ten or more. The chain has TRBV4-3 and TRBJ2-3; D is unresolved. Trimming removed 5 bases at V and 3 bases at J, with 12 bases between. The CDR3 runs to 14 residues. Germline-derived CDR1 and CDR2 are LGHNA and YSLEER. The CDR3 coding sequence is TGCGCCAGCAGCTTCGTAAGAGGTACAGATACGCAGTATTTT. As protein: CASSFVRGTDTQYF.